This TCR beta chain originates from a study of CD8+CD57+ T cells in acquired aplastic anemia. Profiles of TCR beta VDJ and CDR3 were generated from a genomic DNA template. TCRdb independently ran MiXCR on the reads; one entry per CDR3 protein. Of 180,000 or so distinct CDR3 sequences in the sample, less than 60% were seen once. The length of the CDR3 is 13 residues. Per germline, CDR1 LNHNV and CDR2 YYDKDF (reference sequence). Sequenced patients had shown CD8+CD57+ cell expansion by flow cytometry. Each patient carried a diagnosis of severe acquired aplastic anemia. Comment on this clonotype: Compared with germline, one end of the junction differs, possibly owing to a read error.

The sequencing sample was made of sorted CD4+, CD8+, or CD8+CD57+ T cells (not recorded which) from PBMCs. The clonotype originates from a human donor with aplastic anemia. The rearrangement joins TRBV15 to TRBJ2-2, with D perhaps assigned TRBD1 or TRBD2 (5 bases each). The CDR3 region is CTTSGDPTGALFF. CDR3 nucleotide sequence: TGTACCACCAGCGGAGACCCAACCGGGGCGCTGTTTTTT.